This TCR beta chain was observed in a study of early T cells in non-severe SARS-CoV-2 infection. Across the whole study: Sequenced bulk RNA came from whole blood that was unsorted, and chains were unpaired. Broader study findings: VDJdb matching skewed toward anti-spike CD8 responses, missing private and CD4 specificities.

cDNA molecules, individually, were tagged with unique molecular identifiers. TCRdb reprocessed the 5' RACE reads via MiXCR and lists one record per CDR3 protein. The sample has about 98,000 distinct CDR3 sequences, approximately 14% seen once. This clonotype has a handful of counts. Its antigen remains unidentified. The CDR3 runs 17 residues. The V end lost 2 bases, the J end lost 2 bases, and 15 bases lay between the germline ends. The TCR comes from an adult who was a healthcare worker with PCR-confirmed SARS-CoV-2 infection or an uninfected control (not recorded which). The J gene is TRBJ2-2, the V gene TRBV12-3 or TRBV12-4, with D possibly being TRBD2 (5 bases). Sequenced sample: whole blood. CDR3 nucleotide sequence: TGTGCCAGCAGTTTATGGCGTCTAGCCAGAAACACCGGGGAGCTGTTTTTT. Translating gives CASSLWRLARNTGELFF.